Sequencing of this T cell receptor (beta chain) was carried out in a study of cytomegalovirus exposure and HLA in healthy donors. Study at large: Among about 200 million T cells, an earlier analysis found 95 million to 140 million unique TCR beta sequences.

CDR1 and CDR2 (germline): LNHDA, SQIVND (reference sequence). Germline trimming cut 9 bases from V and 2 bases from J; bases unmatched to any gene: 7. CDR3 size: 15 residues. This clone was detected a few times. Its antigen is not identified. Amplification used 60 Vbeta primers and 13 Jbeta primers. The table came from immunoSEQ multiplex PCR; TCRdb's copy has only in-frame clones and leaves some out. The data contain nearly 110,000 clones, roughly 70% of them seen just once; the ten biggest clones take up approximately 14%. General observations from the study: At a 0.05 false discovery rate, a later analysis found approximately 17,000 TCR beta sequences to be associated with HLA alleles. In an earlier analysis, productive rearrangement rates for most beta V segments clustered near 87% or 30%.

The sequenced sample was PBMCs. J is TRBJ2-3 and V is TRBV19, with 11 nucleotides matching TRBD2. The source of this sequence is a woman aged 35 to 49 in good health and CMV-seropositive. CDR3: CARKASGGPTDTQYF. Written as DNA, the CDR3 is TGTGCCAGAAAGGCTAGCGGGGGGCCCACAGATACGCAGTATTTT.